The entry below gives a single T cell receptor (beta chain) sequence along with its context. Germline values: CDR1 MDHEN, CDR2 SYDVKM. V shed 5 bases, J shed 2 bases, and the junction held 4 bases outside the gene matches. The CDR3 is 14 amino acids. How the authors handled the data: Using reference gene primer amplification, nucleated cell counts were estimated. The data were produced by immunoSEQ multiplex PCR, yet TCRdb's version contains in-frame clones alone and is incomplete. The DNA gave D and trimming, while V, J and clone size come from that table. This sample has 180,000 or so clones; roughly 79% occur once, and the top ten carry approximately 10%. This sample stems from a study of blood T cell repertoires in COVID-19. About the study: From the United States, Italy and Spain came samples of acute and convalescent COVID-19. T cells, B-cell-depleted T cells, or PBMCs supplied cDNA or gDNA.

Seattle cases were enrolled at active infection and followed longitudinally. The material sequenced was peripheral blood. This TCR came from a middle-aged woman with COVID-19, enrolled during active disease. The V gene is TRBV28, the J gene TRBJ2-5, with 8 bases that match TRBD2. The CDR3 coding sequence is TGTGCCAGCAGTCTAGGACTAGCACAAGAGACCCAGTACTTC. Its protein product is CASSLGLAQETQYF.